This is a list of T cell receptor beta chains from one sample in a study of blood T cells in healthy people across ages. TCRdb used MiXCR to reprocess the 5' RACE reads, holding one entry per CDR3 protein. This table has around 1,000,000 distinct CDR3 sequences, under 30% appearing once. The data also belong to a second study, concerning T cells of mothers and their children.

The specimen was blood. These receptors were taken from a girl aged 2-15 years in good health. CDR3s leave out the opening cysteine and the closing phenylalanine or tryptophan. D genes are given only for firm matches. The size of a clone is reported for some rows only, either as once, few or many, or as a class for expanded clones.

cdr3_length	d_call	v_call	j_call	clone_size	cdr3_aa
12	NA	TRBV7-9	TRBJ2-7	NA	ASSLGGSPREQY
11	NA	TRBV9	TRBJ2-5	few	ASSLDRTETQY
13	NA	TRBV2	TRBJ2-6	few	ASSVGGPGANVLT
12	TRBD1	TRBV20-1	NA	NA	SANGDRGIHEQY
16	TRBD2	TRBV7-3	TRBJ2-6	many	ASSPLAGGHSGANVLT
11	NA	TRBV29-1	TRBJ2-1	NA	SVEVGERYEQF
13	NA	TRBV9	TRBJ1-3	NA	ASSVGGFSGTTIY
14	TRBD2	TRBV20-1	TRBJ2-1	NA	SARPTSGGFIYEQF
12	NA	TRBV19	TRBJ1-6	NA	ASSIAQRNSPLH
13	TRBD1	TRBV7-2	TRBJ2-5	few	ASTKQGASQETQY
12	TRBD2	TRBV20-1	TRBJ2-1	few	SAPKAGGLNEQF
13	TRBD1	TRBV27	TRBJ2-7	NA	ASSNGQGFKYEQY
14	TRBD1	TRBV7-6	TRBJ1-5	NA	ASSPGQGAGNQPQH
14	TRBD1	TRBV7-9	TRBJ1-4	NA	ASSLLFGQGNEKLF
11	NA	TRBV7-9	TRBJ1-2	few	ASSDTPNYGYT
11	NA	TRBV6-1	TRBJ2-7	few	ASSEETAYEQY
12	TRBD2	TRBV6-5	TRBJ2-1	NA	ASSPLHGTSGKY
15	TRBD2	TRBV20-1	TRBJ2-3	NA	SARGGSGVTSTDTQY
12	NA	TRBV20-1	NA	few	SDTPVRGYYEQY
8	NA	TRBV20-1	NA	NA	SAASVEQF
14	TRBD2	TRBV29-1	TRBJ2-5	few	SVEGGGAHQEGTQY
10	NA	TRBV7-3	NA	NA	ASSERGNEQY
17	TRBD1	TRBV9	TRBJ2-6	NA	ASSVARTGGISGANVLT
12	NA	TRBV7-6	TRBJ2-3	few	ASSPLLGADTQY
11	TRBD1	TRBV29-1	TRBJ2-1	few	SVEGLTETGEF
13	NA	TRBV6-1	TRBJ2-7	NA	ASSEDSGISWEQY
18	NA	TRBV13	TRBJ1-1	NA	ASSDWLGQYGQTQGTEAF
10	NA	TRBV20-1	TRBJ1-4	few	SARDGSAKLF
12	NA	TRBV3-1	TRBJ2-3	NA	ASSRSFGVDTQY
14	NA	TRBV5-1	TRBJ2-5	NA	ASSLDRQAPQETQY
12	NA	TRBV4-1	TRBJ1-2	few	ASSQDPKGYGYT
13	NA	TRBV6-2/TRBV6-3	TRBJ2-3	NA	ATDWLGSGGNTQY
12	TRBD2	TRBV11-2	TRBJ2-7	NA	ASSLDTLAREQY
10	TRBD2	TRBV29-1	TRBJ2-1	NA	TSRGGDNEQF
12	NA	TRBV7-9	TRBJ2-7	few	ASIGSGATYEQY
12	NA	TRBV2	TRBJ1-2	NA	ASSEVQLGYGYT
15	NA	TRBV3-1	TRBJ2-7	NA	ASSQDAREVNNYEQY
12	NA	TRBV5-1	TRBJ2-7	few	ASSLVAPPYEQY